These 3 T cell receptor beta chains were all obtained from the same sample, sequenced in a study of shared clonotypes between healthy human individuals. Assay used: immunoSEQ multiplex PCR; TCRdb lists only in-frame clones, some missing. The sample has about 1.5 million clones, approximately 98% seen once. What was sequenced was naive CD4+ T cells sorted from blood. Subset denoted: CD45RA+ positively selected. These receptors originate from a man between 25 and 39 years old in good health.

The chain combines TRBV15 with TRBJ1-1; D call uncertain. The CDR3 length is 15 residues. Germline V gene lookup returns CDR1 LNHNV and CDR2 YYDKDF (reference sequence). Trimming pared 5 bases from V and 3 bases from J, leaving 16 bases between. The CDR3 here is CATSPAGFWDTEAFF. The CDR3 region has the DNA TGTGCCACCAGCCCCGCCGGGTTTTGGGACACTGAAGCTTTCTTT.

The chain carries TRBV6-1 and TRBJ1-1; 8 nucleotides agree with TRBD1. The germline V gene encodes CDR1 MNHNS and CDR2 SASEGT. V dropped 4 bases and J dropped 5; count of bases not matched to a gene: 3. The CDR3 runs to 13 residues. For the CDR3, the DNA is TGTGCCAGCAGTGTACAGGGGGTTACTGAAGCTTTCTTT. It specifies CASSVQGVTEAFF.

This chain joins TRBV2 and TRBJ2-5, with 8 bases aligning to TRBD1. The J segment lost 2 bases and the V segment lost 6 bases, leaving 5 bases of the junction unmatched. Per the germline V gene, CDR1 is SNHLY and CDR2 is FYNNEI. The CDR3 sequence is 14 residues long. CDR3: CASRGTGAQETQYF. Here the CDR3 DNA reads TGTGCCAGCAGAGGGACAGGAGCACAAGAGACCCAGTACTTC.